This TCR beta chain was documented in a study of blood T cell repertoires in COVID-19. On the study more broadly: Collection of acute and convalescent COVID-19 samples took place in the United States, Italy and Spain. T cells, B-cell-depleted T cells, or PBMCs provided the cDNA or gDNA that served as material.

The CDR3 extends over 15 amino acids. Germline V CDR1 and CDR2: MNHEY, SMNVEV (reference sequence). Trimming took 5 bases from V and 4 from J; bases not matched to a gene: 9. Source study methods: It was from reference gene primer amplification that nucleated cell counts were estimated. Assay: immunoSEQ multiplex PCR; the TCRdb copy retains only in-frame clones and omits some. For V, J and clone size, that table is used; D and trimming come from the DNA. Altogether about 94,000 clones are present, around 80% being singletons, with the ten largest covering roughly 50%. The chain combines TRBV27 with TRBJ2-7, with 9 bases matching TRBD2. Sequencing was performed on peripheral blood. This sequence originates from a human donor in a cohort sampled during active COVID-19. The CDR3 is CASSRSSGSGYEQYF. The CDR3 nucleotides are TGTGCCAGCAGTCGAAGTAGCGGGAGTGGTTACGAGCAGTACTTC.